These 5 T cell receptor beta chains originate from one sample sequenced in a study of T cells in Graves' hyperthyroidism and ophthalmopathy. The investigators amplified TCR beta CDR3 regions from RNA transcripts. When the TCR CDR3 underwent first-round RT-PCR, the HTBI primer set was used. Via MiXCR, TCRdb re-called the multiplex PCR reads, giving one row per CDR3 protein. The sample has 270,000 or so distinct CDR3 sequences; 13% to 15% are singletons. Sequenced input: blood. These receptors all come from a woman aged 45-60 years with Graves' hyperthyroidism that later progressed to Graves' ophthalmopathy.

This clonotype was found many times. The chain joins TRBV20-1 to TRBJ2-1, with D unclear. CDR3 length: 11 amino acids. V was shortened by 1 base and J by 7 bases, with 5 bases between the two germline ends. The germline V gene encodes CDR1 DFQATT and CDR2 SNEGSKA (reference sequence). CDR3 nucleotide sequence: TGCAGTGCTAGAGGCCGGAATGAGCAGTTCTTC. Encoded protein: CSARGRNEQFF.

This chain connects TRBV28 to TRBJ2-7; D is possibly TRBD1 (6 bases). The ends were cut back, 4 bases at V and 3 bases at J, with 16 bases in the middle. The CDR3 runs to 15 residues. Germline CDR1 is MDHEN and CDR2 is SYDVKM. DNA of the CDR3: TGTGCCAGCAGTTCTTTCAGCAGGGGACACTACGAGCAGTACTTC. Protein sequence: CASSSFSRGHYEQYF.

Details on this clonotype: Sequence at one end of the junction differs from germline and may be a read error. J is TRBJ2-2 and V is TRBV2; D might be TRBD2 (5 bases). In germline, CDR1 is SNHLY, CDR2 FYNNEI. There are 14 residues in the CDR3. CDR3 bases: TGTGCCAGCAGTGTCACAGTCTACACCGGGGAGCTGTTTTTC. Its translation: CASSVTVYTGELFF.

There are many counts of this clonotype. The chain has TRBV28 and TRBJ1-4; D is uncertain. The CDR3 totals 12 residues. CDR1 and CDR2 from the germline V gene are MDHEN and SYDVKM. Trimming removed 11 bases at V and 5 bases at J, with 12 bases between. DNA for the CDR3: TGTGCCGTACAGCGGGGAAATGAAAAACTGTTTTTT. Translated: CAVQRGNEKLFF.

This clonotype has at least ten counts. The rearrangement uses TRBV12-3 or TRBV12-4 and TRBJ1-5; tentative D call: TRBD1 (6 bases). V lost 5 bases and J lost 6, with 11 bases in between. The CDR3 is 13 residues long. The CDR3 sequence is CASSPGQIQPQHF. The CDR3, as DNA: TGTGCCAGCAGTCCCGGACAGATTCAGCCCCAGCATTTT.